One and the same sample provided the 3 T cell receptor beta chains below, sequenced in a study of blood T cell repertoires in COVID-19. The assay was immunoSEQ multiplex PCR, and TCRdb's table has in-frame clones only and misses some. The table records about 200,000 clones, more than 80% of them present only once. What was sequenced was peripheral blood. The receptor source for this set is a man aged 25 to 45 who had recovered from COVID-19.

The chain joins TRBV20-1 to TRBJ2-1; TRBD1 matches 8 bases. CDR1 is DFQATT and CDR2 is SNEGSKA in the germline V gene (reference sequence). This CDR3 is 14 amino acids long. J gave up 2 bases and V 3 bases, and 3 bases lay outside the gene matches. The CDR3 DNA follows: TGCAGTGCTAGTACAGGGGGTGCCTACAATGAGCAGTTCTTC. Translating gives CSASTGGAYNEQFF.

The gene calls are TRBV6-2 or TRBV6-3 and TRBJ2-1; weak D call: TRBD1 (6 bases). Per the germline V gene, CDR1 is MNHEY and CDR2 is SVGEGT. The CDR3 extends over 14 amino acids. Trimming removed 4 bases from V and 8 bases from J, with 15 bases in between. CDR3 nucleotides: TGTGCCAGCAGTTGGACAGTGGGATTAGATGAGCAGTTCTTC. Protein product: CASSWTVGLDEQFF.

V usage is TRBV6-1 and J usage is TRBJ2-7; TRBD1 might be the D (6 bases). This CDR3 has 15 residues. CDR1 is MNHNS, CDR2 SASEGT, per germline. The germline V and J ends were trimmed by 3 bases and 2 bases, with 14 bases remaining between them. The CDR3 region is CASSEGWGLPYEQYF. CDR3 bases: TGTGCCAGCAGTGAGGGGTGGGGGCTCCCCTACGAGCAGTACTTC.